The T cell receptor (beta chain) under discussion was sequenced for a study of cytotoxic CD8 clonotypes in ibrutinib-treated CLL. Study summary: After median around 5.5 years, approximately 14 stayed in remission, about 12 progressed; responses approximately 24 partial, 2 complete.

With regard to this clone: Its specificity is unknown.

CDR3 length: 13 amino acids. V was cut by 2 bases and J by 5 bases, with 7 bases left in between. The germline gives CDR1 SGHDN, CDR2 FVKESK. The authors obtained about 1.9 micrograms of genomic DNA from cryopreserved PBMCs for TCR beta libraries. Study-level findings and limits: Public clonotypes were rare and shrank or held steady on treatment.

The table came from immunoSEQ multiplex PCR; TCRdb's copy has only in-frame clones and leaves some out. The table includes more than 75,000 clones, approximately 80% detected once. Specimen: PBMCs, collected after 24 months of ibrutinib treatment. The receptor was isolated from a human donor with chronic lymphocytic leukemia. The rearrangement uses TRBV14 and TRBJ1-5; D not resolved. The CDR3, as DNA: TGTGCCAGCAGCCAAACCCTCTATCAGCCCCAGCATTTT. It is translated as CASSQTLYQPQHF.